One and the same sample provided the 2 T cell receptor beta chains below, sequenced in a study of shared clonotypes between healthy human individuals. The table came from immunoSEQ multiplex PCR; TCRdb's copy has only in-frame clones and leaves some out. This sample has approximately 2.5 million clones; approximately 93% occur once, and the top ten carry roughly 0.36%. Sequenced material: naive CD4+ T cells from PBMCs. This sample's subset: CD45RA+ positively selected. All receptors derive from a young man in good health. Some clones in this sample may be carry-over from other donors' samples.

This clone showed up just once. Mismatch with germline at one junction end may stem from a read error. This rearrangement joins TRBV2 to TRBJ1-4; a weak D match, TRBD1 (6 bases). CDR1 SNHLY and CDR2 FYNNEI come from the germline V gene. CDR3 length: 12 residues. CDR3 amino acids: CASSRNREQGTF. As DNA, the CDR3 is TGTGCCAGCAGTCGAAACCGAGAACAGGGTACATTT. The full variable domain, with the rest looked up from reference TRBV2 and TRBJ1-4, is EPEVTQTPSHQVTQMGQEVILRCVPISNHLYFYWYRQILGQKVEFLVSFYNNEISEKSEIFDDQFSVERPDGSNFTLKIRSTKLEDSAMYFCASSRNREQGTFGSGTQLSVL.

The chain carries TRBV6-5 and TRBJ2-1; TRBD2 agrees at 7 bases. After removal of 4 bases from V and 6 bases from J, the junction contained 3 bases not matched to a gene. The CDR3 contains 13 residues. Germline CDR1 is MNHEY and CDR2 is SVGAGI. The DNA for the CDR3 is TGTGCCAGCAGTTCCGGCGGGAGCAATGAGCAGTTCTTC. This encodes CASSSGGSNEQFF.